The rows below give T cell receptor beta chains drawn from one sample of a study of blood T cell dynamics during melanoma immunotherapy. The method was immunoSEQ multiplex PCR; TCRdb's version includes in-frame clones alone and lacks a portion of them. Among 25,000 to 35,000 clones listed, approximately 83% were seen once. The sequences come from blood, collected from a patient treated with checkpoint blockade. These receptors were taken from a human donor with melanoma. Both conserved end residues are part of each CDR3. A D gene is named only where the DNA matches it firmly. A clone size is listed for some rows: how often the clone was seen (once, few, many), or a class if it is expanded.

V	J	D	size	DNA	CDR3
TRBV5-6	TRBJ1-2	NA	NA	TGTGCCAGCAGCTTGGCCCGTAACTATGGCTACACCTTC	CASSLARNYGYTF
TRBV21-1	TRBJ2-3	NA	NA	TGTGCCAGCACCCTCGCGGGACAGGGGTTCAATTCTACAGATACGCAGTATTTT	CASTLAGQGFNSTDTQYF
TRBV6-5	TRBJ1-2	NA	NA	TGTGCCAGCAGTTACTCCGCCGGAAATGGCTACACCTTC	CASSYSAGNGYTF
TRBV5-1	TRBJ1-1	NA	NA	TGCGCCAGCAGCTTGGACGGCAGACCGAACACTGAAGCTTTCTTT	CASSLDGRPNTEAFF
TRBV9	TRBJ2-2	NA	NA	TGTGCCAGCAGCCCCAGTGGGTACACCGGGGAGCTGTTTTTT	CASSPSGYTGELFF
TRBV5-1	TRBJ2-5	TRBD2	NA	TGCGCCAGCAGCCAGACACTAGCGGGGGGACAGACCCAGTACTTC	CASSQTLAGGQTQYF
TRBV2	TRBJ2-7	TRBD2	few	TGTGCCAGCAGTAGGAAAACTAGCGGCTACGAGCAGTACTTC	CASSRKTSGYEQYF
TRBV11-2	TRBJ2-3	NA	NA	TGTGCCAGCAGCCCAGCCCGGGATTTCACAGATACGCAGTATTTT	CASSPARDFTDTQYF
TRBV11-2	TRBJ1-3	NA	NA	TGTGCCAGCAGTTCCGTCGTGTCTGGAAACACCATATATTTT	CASSSVVSGNTIYF
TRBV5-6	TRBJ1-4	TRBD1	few	TGTGCCAGCAGCGTGGAAGGGACAGGCAATGAAAAACTGTTTTTT	CASSVEGTGNEKLFF
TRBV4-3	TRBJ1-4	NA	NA	TGCGCCAGCAGCCAAACAGGAGCAACTAATGAAAAACTGTTTTTT	CASSQTGATNEKLFF
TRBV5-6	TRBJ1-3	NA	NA	TGTGCCAGCAGCTTGGCGGGGGCTGGAAACACCATATATTTT	CASSLAGAGNTIYF
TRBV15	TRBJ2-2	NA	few	TGTGCCACCAGCAGAGATAACCTGCCGGCCGGGGAGCTGTTTTTT	CATSRDNLPAGELFF
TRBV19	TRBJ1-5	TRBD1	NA	TGTGCCAGTAGTACGACAGGGTATAGCAATCAGCCCCAGCATTTT	CASSTTGYSNQPQHF
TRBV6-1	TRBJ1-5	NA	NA	TGTGCCAGCAGTGAAGAAGGGAAGGGTCAGCCCCAGCATTTT	CASSEEGKGQPQHF
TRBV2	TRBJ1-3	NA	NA	TGTGCCAGCAGGGATGTTATAATCTCTGGAAACACCATATATTTT	CASRDVIISGNTIYF
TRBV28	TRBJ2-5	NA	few	TGTGCCAGCAGACCACCAGGGGCCCAAGAGACCCAGTACTTC	CASRPPGAQETQYF
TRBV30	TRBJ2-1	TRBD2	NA	TGTGCCTGGAGTGGACTAGCCAATGAGCAGTTCTTC	CAWSGLANEQFF
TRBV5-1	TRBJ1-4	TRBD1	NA	TGCGCCAGCAGCTTGGGAGACAGGGAGGGTGAAAAACTGTTTTTT	CASSLGDREGEKLFF
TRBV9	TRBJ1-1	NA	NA	TGTGCCAGCAGCGCTGGGGGTAGGGGTGGGAGGTTCTCCGGCACTGAAGCTTTCTTT	CASSAGGRGGRFSGTEAFF
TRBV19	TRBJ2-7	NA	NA	TGTGCCAGTAGTATCGACGGTTACGAGCAGTACTTC	CASSIDGYEQYF
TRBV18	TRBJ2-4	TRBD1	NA	TGTGCCAGCTCACCATCTGCAGGGGGCCCATCAAACATTCAGTACTTC	CASSPSAGGPSNIQYF
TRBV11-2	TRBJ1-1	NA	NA	TGTGCCAGCAGCTGGGGGCAGAGCTCGAACACTGAAGCTTTCTTT	CASSWGQSSNTEAFF
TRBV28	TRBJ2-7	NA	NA	TGTGCCAGCAGTAGAGGGGGTTACGAGCAGTACTTC	CASSRGGYEQYF
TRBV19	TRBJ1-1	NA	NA	TGTGCCAGTAGTCCCTTCTGGCGGGGGGTCGCTGAAGCTTTCTTT	CASSPFWRGVAEAFF
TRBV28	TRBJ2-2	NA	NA	TGTGCCAGCAGTTTACCTCAGACTGGGGGGGAGCTGTTTTTT	CASSLPQTGGELFF
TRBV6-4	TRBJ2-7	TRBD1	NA	TGTGCCAGCACCTACCGGGACAGGGGGAAAGAGCAGTACTTC	CASTYRDRGKEQYF
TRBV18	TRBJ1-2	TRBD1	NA	TGTGCCAGCTCACCGGAACAGGGGGCTTGGTATGGCTACACCTTC	CASSPEQGAWYGYTF
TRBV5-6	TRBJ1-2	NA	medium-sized	TGTGCCAGCAGCTTTCGGGACACCTATGGCTACACCTTC	CASSFRDTYGYTF
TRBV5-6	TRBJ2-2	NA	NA	TGTGCCAGCAGCAAACAGCCATCCGGGGAGCTGTTTTTT	CASSKQPSGELFF
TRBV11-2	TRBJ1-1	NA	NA	TGTGCCAGCAGCGCCCGGGGGTTGAGCACTGAAGCTTTCTTT	CASSARGLSTEAFF
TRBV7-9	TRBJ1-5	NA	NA	TGTGCCAGCAGCTTAGAATTAACAGGGTTTAGCAATCAGCCCCAGCATTTT	CASSLELTGFSNQPQHF
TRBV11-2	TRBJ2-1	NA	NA	TGTGCCAGCAGGGGGACCCGAAGGCGCCTCAATGAGCAGTTCTTC	CASRGTRRRLNEQFF
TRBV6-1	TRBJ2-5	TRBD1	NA	TGTGCCAGCAGTGCGCGGACAGGGGTTAGAGAGACCCAGTACTTC	CASSARTGVRETQYF
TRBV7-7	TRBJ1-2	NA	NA	TGTGCTAGCAGCTTAGAGCGGGGGTGCACCTTC	CASSLERGCTF
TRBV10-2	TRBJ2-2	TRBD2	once	TGCGCCAGCTTTTCTTGGGACAAAGGACTAGCGGGGAACACCGGGGAGCTGTTTTTT	CASFSWDKGLAGNTGELFF
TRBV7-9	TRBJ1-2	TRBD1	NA	TGTGCCAGCAGCTCTGACAGGGGAACCTATGGCTACACCTTC	CASSSDRGTYGYTF
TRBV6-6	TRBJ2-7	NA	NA	TGTGCCAGCAGTTACTCGCAGTCCTACGAGCAGTACTTC	CASSYSQSYEQYF
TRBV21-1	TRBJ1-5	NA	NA	TGTGCCAGCATCTGGCAGCCCCAGCATTTT	CASIWQPQHF
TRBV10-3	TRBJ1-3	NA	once	TGTGCCATCAGACCTACAGGGACCTCTGGAAACACCATATATTTT	CAIRPTGTSGNTIYF
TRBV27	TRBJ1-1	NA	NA	TGTGCCAGCAGTTTTCGCGGGGGGAATGAAGCTTTCTTT	CASSFRGGNEAFF
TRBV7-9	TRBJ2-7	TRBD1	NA	TGTGCCAGCAGCTTAGACAGGGGAAGCGACGAGCAGTACTTC	CASSLDRGSDEQYF
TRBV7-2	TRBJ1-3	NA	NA	TGTGCCAGCAGCCCGCCCGGGGGGACTGGAAACACCATATATTTT	CASSPPGGTGNTIYF
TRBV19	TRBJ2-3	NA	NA	TGTGCCAGTAGCGGGAGCACAGATACGCAGTATTTT	CASSGSTDTQYF
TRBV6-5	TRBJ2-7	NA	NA	TGTGCCAGCAGTTACCGCGGCGGATCCTACGAGCAGTACTTC	CASSYRGGSYEQYF
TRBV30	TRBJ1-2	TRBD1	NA	TGTGCCTGGAGTGCCTCGGACAGGCCAAACTATGGCTACACCTTC	CAWSASDRPNYGYTF
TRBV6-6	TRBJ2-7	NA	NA	TGTGCCAGCAGTCGAACGGGGAGTACCTACGAGCAGTACTTC	CASSRTGSTYEQYF
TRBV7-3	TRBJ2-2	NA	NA	TGTGCCAGCAGGGCCCCAGGTGGCACCGGGGAGCTGTTTTTT	CASRAPGGTGELFF
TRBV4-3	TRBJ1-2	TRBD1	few	TGCGCCAGCAGCCAAGATGCAGGGGGCTATGGCTACACCTTC	CASSQDAGGYGYTF
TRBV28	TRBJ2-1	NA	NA	TGTGCCTCGTGGACTACCCGATCCTACAATGAGCAGTTCTTC	CASWTTRSYNEQFF
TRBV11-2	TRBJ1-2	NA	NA	TGTGCCAGCAGCCCATACACTGATATCTATGGCTACACCTTC	CASSPYTDIYGYTF
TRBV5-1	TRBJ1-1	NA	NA	TGCGCCAGCAGCTCCCCTAACTGGAATGGTGACACTGAAGCTTTCTTT	CASSSPNWNGDTEAFF